This T cell receptor (beta chain) derives from a study of Tregs in tolerant kidney transplant recipients. Turning to this clone: Its antigen is currently unknown.

This table comes from immunoSEQ multiplex PCR, and its TCRdb copy is limited to in-frame clones, with some not included. This sample has approximately 99,000 clones, with about 90% found just once. Unstimulated regulatory T cells (CD4+CD25+CD127-), CD4+CD25- non-regulatory cells, CD4 and CD8 cells were FACS-sorted from thawed PBMCs. The study, taken as a whole, reports: Few patients were studied, so findings need validation in larger groups. Expanding Tregs on activated donor B cells appeared to best identify donor-specific TCRbeta clones. Tolerant patients' donor-specific Tregs expanded beyond overall Tregs, suggesting antigen-driven growth.

This CDR3 has 17 residues. Trimming cost V 0 bases and J 3 bases, with 18 bases left between them. Germline V gene lookup returns CDR1 SGDLS and CDR2 YYNGEE. Sequenced material: CD4+ T cells from blood, taken before the transplant. This TCR came from a human donor who received a combined kidney and bone marrow transplant. V and J are TRBV9 and TRBJ1-2, with D possibly being TRBD1 (6 bases). CDR3 sequence reads: CASSVETPGQIYYGYTF. CDR3 sequence (DNA): TGTGCCAGCAGCGTAGAGACCCCTGGACAGATATACTATGGCTACACCTTC.